These T cell receptor beta chains were read from a single sample in a study of OX40 agonist ivuxolimab in advanced cancers. Sequencing used immunoSEQ multiplex PCR; TCRdb keeps in-frame clones, though not all of them. The table shows under 75,000 clones, with about 81% occurring only once. The input for sequencing was CD4+ or CD8+ T cells sorted from blood, taken in a trial of the OX40 agonist ivuxolimab. The receptors stem from an adult with an advanced solid tumor such as melanoma, head and neck, liver or kidney cancer. CDR3s leave out the opening cysteine and the closing phenylalanine or tryptophan. D genes are given only for firm matches.

d_call j_call v_call cdr3_aa
TRBD1 TRBJ1-1 TRBV5-4 ASSPTGGDTEAF
TRBD2 TRBJ2-3 TRBV4-2 ASSRGGASGSDTQY
NA TRBJ2-1 TRBV7-7 ASSLQGIGEQF
TRBD1 TRBJ2-3 TRBV6-6 ASSRTGLHTDTQY
TRBD1 TRBJ1-6 TRBV18 ASSPGQTGQAPLH
NA TRBJ1-2 TRBV5-4 ASLSDPQDFLYT
NA TRBJ1-1 TRBV19 ASSISQGIGAF
NA TRBJ2-5 TRBV5-6 ASSLQSGLETQY
NA TRBJ2-2 TRBV29-1 SVVSGGGGRAGELF
NA TRBJ1-6 TRBV4-1 ASSHLRGPRSVWTLH
TRBD2 TRBJ2-1 TRBV18 ASSPPAGEQF
NA TRBJ2-5 TRBV19 ASSNNGETQY